Shown below are 26 T cell receptor beta chains from a single sample sequenced in a study of T cells in tumors after PD-1 blockade. Some clones are missing from TCRdb's copy, which holds only in-frame ones; the method was immunoSEQ multiplex PCR. The table lists roughly 60,000 clones, about four fifths of them singletons. Here the sequenced sample was PBMCs, taken before anti-PD-1 treatment. The receptors shown here come from a human donor with basal cell carcinoma.

The V call is TRBV25-1, the J call TRBJ2-5, with TRBD2 as a possible D gene (6 bases). V was clipped by 11 bases and J by 4 bases, with 14 bases between them. CDR1 MGHDK and CDR2 SYGVNS come from the germline V gene. The CDR3 runs to 12 residues. The chain's CDR3 is CAYRGGGETQYF. Written as DNA, the CDR3 is TGTGCCTATCGGGGAGGAGGAGAGACCCAGTACTTC.

The chain combines TRBV6-5 with TRBJ1-2; D is possibly TRBD1 (5 bases). V dropped 5 bases and J dropped 8 bases, with 21 bases sitting between them. CDR1 and CDR2 from the germline V gene are MNHEY and SVGAGI. This CDR3 has 15 residues. The DNA for the CDR3 is TGTGCCAGCAGTCGCCGGGACGCCCGGCAGAGGGGCTACACCTTC. Protein product: CASSRRDARQRGYTF.

V is TRBV9 and J is TRBJ2-2, with 9 bases lining up with TRBD1. Germline assignment: CDR1 SGDLS and CDR2 YYNGEE. V lost 4 bases to trimming and J lost 5 bases; unmatched junction nucleotides: 6. The CDR3 covers 15 residues. CDR3 nucleotides: TGTGCCAGCAGCCGTGTGGGACAGGGTACCGGGGAGCTGTTTTTT. Its protein is CASSRVGQGTGELFF.

The V and J genes are TRBV6-1 and TRBJ2-3, with TRBD2 as a possible D gene (5 bases). This CDR3 is 15 amino acids long. The V gene's germline CDR1 is MNHNS and CDR2 SASEGT. Trimming cost V 2 bases and J 4 bases, with 13 bases left between them. CDR3 coding DNA: TGTGCCAGCAGTGAATCCGGCACCGGGGCAGATACGCAGTATTTT. As protein: CASSESGTGADTQYF.

The rearrangement uses TRBV7-9 and TRBJ1-4; TRBD1 matches 8 bases. Per the germline V gene, CDR1 is SEHNR and CDR2 is FQNEAQ (reference sequence). The J segment lost 2 bases and the V segment lost 5 bases, leaving 10 bases of the junction unmatched. The CDR3 covers 17 residues. CDR3 in amino acids: CASSPRQGQKTNEKLFF. In nucleotides, the CDR3 is TGTGCCAGCAGCCCGAGACAGGGGCAGAAGACTAATGAAAAACTGTTTTTT.

The rearrangement uses TRBV10-2 and TRBJ1-1; possibly TRBD1 for D (5 bases). The CDR3 has 16 residues. Trimming took 0 bases from V and 0 from J, leaving 11 bases between them. Germline CDR1 is WSHSY and CDR2 is SAAADI. CDR3 residues: CASSESVGTVNTEAFF. In nucleotides, the CDR3 is TGCGCCAGCAGTGAGTCTGTTGGGACGGTGAACACTGAAGCTTTCTTT.

The CDR3 is CASSEAITGNTGELFF. CDR3 nucleotide sequence: TGTGCCAGCAGTGAAGCTATAACAGGGAACACCGGGGAGCTGTTTTTT. The chain recombines TRBV6-1 with TRBJ2-2; the D gene is possibly TRBD1 (5 bases). CDR1 and CDR2 from the germline V gene are MNHNS and SASEGT. The CDR3 totals 16 residues. Deletions cut 0 bases from V and 1 base from J, with 9 bases between.

J is TRBJ2-2 and V is TRBV10-1, with no clear D. Germline V gene lookup returns CDR1 WNHNN and CDR2 SYGVQD (reference sequence). V lost 6 bases, J lost 6 bases, and 14 bases lay in between. The CDR3 spans 14 residues. CDR3 protein: CASRPPSFSGELFF. CDR3 in DNA: TGCGCCAGCAGGCCCCCTAGTTTCTCCGGGGAGCTGTTTTTT.

The chain combines TRBV21-1 with TRBJ1-3; the table's D call, TRBD1, has no DNA check behind it. TRBV21-1 is a pseudogene. The CDR3 spans 20 residues. The CDR3 nucleotides are TGTGCCAGCAGCCGTAGCAGGGGGGACAGCCTGGAGAGTGAGGGAAACACCATATATTTT. Amino acid sequence: CASSRSRGDSLESEGNTIYF.

The rearrangement links TRBV7-6 to TRBJ2-7, with TRBD1 matching over 7 bases. The CDR3 covers 15 residues. Germline V CDR1 and CDR2: SGHVS, FNYEAQ. V was clipped by 5 bases and J by 1 base; unmatched bases: 8. The CDR3 spells CASSTRGQGSYEQYF. In nucleotides, the CDR3 is TGTGCCAGCAGCACAAGGGGGCAGGGTTCCTACGAGCAGTACTTC.

This chain links TRBV20-1 with TRBJ2-3; the match to TRBD2 covers 10 bases. V lost 4 bases, J lost 2 bases, and 6 bases stayed unmatched. The germline CDR1 and CDR2 sequences are DFQATT and SNEGSKA (reference sequence). This CDR3 is 15 amino acids long. In DNA form, the CDR3 reads TGCAGTGCTAATGAGCGGGGGGGATTCACAGATACGCAGTATTTT. Its protein is CSANERGGFTDTQYF.

J is TRBJ2-5 and V is TRBV9; TRBD2 might be the D (6 bases). Germline V lookup: CDR1 SGDLS, CDR2 YYNGEE. This CDR3 has 14 residues. V dropped 0 bases and J dropped 5 bases, with 11 bases sitting between them. Here the CDR3 reads CASSVVYREETQYF. CDR3 nucleotides: TGTGCCAGCAGCGTAGTATATCGGGAGGAGACCCAGTACTTC.

The V call is TRBV6-5, the J call TRBJ1-5; no definite D call. Trimming stripped 5 bases from V and 3 bases from J, with 11 bases between. Germline V gene sequence: CDR1 MNHEY, CDR2 SVGAGI. CDR3 size: 14 residues. As DNA, the CDR3 is TGTGCCAGCAGTACCAATCACCCCAATCAGCCCCAGCATTTT. Amino acids: CASSTNHPNQPQHF.

V and J are TRBV18 and TRBJ1-2; D remains ambiguous. In germline, CDR1 is KGHSH, CDR2 LQKENI. Trimming shortened V by 1 base and J by 1 base, and 7 bases separated the two germline ends. This CDR3 has 14 residues. The CDR3 nucleotides are TGTGCCAGCTCACCACGGTCCGGTAACTATGGCTACACCTTC. Translated: CASSPRSGNYGYTF.

The chain carries TRBV6-6 and TRBJ2-1; D gene unclear. This CDR3 is built from 16 residues. V lost 1 base to trimming and J lost 5 bases, with 15 bases between them. Germline CDR1 reads MNHNY; CDR2 reads SVGAGI (reference sequence). CDR3 sequence (DNA): TGTGCCAGCAGTTACTACCCCGTGAGGCAGAACAATGAGCAGTTCTTC. Its protein is CASSYYPVRQNNEQFF.

This chain connects TRBV5-6 to TRBJ1-6; D perhaps matches TRBD1 (6 bases). The CDR3 is 14 residues long. Germline V gene lookup returns CDR1 SGHDT and CDR2 YYEEEE. Trimming stripped 1 base from V and 10 bases from J, with 12 bases between. The DNA for the CDR3 is TGTGCCAGCAGCTTGATCAGGGGAGGGTCACCCCTCCACTTT. Translation gives CASSLIRGGSPLHF.

The chain has TRBV7-3 and TRBJ2-1; 7 positions agree with TRBD1. The V segment lost 4 bases and the J segment 3 bases; nucleotides outside the gene matches: 3. The CDR3 is 14 residues long. Germline V gives CDR1 SGHTA, CDR2 FQGTGA. The CDR3 protein is CASSYTGVYNEQFF. In DNA form, the CDR3 reads TGTGCCAGCAGCTATACAGGGGTCTACAATGAGCAGTTCTTC. Complete variable domain (other parts from reference TRBV7-3 and TRBJ2-1): GAGVSQTPSNKVTEKGKYVELRCDPISGHTALYWYRQSLGQGPEFLIYFQGTGAADDSGLPNDRFFAVRPEGSVSTLKIQRTERGDSAVYLCASSYTGVYNEQFFGPGTRLTVL.

The rearrangement links TRBV7-6 to TRBJ2-1; 12 nucleotides line up with TRBD2. CDR1 SGHVS and CDR2 FNYEAQ come from the germline V gene. The CDR3 totals 17 residues. After removal of 5 bases from V and 13 bases from J, the junction contained 18 bases not matched to a gene. CDR3 nucleotide sequence: TGTGCCAGCAGCCAGAAGACACCTAGCGGGGGGGCGTTTCGACAGTTCTTC. Amino acid sequence: CASSQKTPSGGAFRQFF.

This clone was detected a few times. The chain employs TRBV4-2 and TRBJ2-3; D remains ambiguous. Germline assignment: CDR1 LGHNA and CDR2 YNFKEQ. The CDR3 is made up of 13 amino acids. With 7 bases removed from V and 4 bases from J, the gap between germline ends came to 12 bases. CDR3 in amino acids: CASTPNPPDTQYF. The CDR3 nucleotides are TGTGCCAGCACCCCCAACCCCCCAGATACGCAGTATTTT.

The V gene is TRBV27, the J gene TRBJ2-6; 9 bases line up with TRBD1. Germline CDR1 reads MNHEY; CDR2 reads SMNVEV (reference sequence). Trimming cost V 5 bases and J 2 bases; bases outside gene matches: 10. The CDR3 spans 18 residues. The CDR3 DNA reads as TGTGCCAGCAGTCCGGCGGGACAGGGTGTCGCTGGGGCCAACGTCCTGACTTTC. Residues: CASSPAGQGVAGANVLTF.

The rearrangement uses TRBV4-1 and TRBJ1-1; D perhaps matches TRBD1 (6 bases). Germline V gene sequence: CDR1 MGHRA, CDR2 YSYEKL. CDR3 length: 15 residues. Trimming cost V 10 bases and J 7 bases, with 25 bases left between them. The CDR3 bases are TGCGCCACCTCCAACCCGGGGGGCAGGGGAATTGAAGCTTTCTTT. The encoded protein is CATSNPGGRGIEAFF.

The rearrangement joins TRBV2 to TRBJ1-3; the match to TRBD1 covers 7 bases. V was clipped by 4 bases and J by 0 bases; unmatched bases: 6. This CDR3 comprises 16 residues. Germline-derived CDR1 and CDR2 are SNHLY and FYNNEI. The DNA of the CDR3 is TGTGCCAGCAGTGGGGGGACAGCCAGCTCTGGAAACACCATATATTTT. Its translation: CASSGGTASSGNTIYF.

The genes are TRBV12-3 or TRBV12-4 and TRBJ2-1, with D perhaps matching TRBD1 or TRBD2 (5 bases each). This CDR3 is 13 amino acids long. Trimming left V 5 bases short and J 6 bases short, with 11 bases between. The chain's CDR3 is CASSAGTSNEQFF. Written as DNA, the CDR3 is TGTGCCAGCAGTGCCGGGACGAGCAATGAGCAGTTCTTC.

The genes are TRBV6-5 and TRBJ2-1, with TRBD2 as a possible D gene (6 bases). Trimming took off 7 bases at V and 12 bases at J, with 19 bases between the two ends. Looked up from germline, CDR1 is MNHEY and CDR2 is SVGAGI. The CDR3 spans 13 residues. The CDR3 region is CASNLGTSGWQFF. The CDR3 DNA follows: TGTGCCAGCAATCTCGGGACTTCGGGTTGGCAGTTCTTC.

This clone has only one observation. The genes are TRBV6-5 and TRBJ1-3; D is undetermined. The V and J ends lost 6 bases and 0 bases respectively, with 12 bases between them. Germline-derived CDR1 and CDR2 are MNHEY and SVGAGI. CDR3 length equals 15 residues. CDR3 coding DNA: TGTGCCAGCAGCCGAGACGGAAGCTCTGGAAACACCATATATTTT. As protein: CASSRDGSSGNTIYF.

In its sample, this clone was seen many times. One base away lies a much larger clone, so this may be a sequencing read error. Other DNA sequences in this specimen translate into the identical CDR3. The V and J genes are TRBV6-4 and TRBJ2-3; 10 bases line up with TRBD2. Germline V gene sequence: CDR1 MRHNA, CDR2 SNTAGT. The CDR3 loop spans 16 amino acids. The J segment lost 2 bases and the V segment lost 0 bases, leaving 2 bases of the junction unmatched. The DNA of the CDR3 is TGTGCCAGCAGTGACTCGAGCGGGGGGGCCACAGATACGCAGTATTTT. Amino acid sequence: CASSDSSGGATDTQYF.